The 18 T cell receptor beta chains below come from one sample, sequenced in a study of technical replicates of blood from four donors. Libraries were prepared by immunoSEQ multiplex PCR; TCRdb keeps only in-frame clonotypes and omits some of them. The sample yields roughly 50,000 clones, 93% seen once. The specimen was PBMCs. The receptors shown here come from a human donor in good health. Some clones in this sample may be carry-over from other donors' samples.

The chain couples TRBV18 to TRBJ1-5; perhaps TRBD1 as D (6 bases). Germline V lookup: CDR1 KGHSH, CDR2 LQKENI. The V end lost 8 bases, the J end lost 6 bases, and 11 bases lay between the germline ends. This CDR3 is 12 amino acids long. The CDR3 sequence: CASAQDSQPQHF. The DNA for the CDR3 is TGTGCCAGCGCCCAGGACAGTCAGCCCCAGCATTTT.

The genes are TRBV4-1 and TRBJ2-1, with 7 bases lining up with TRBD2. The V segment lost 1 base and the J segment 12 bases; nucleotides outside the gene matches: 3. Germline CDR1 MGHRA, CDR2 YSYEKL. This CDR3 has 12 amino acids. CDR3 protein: CASSQGAGVQFF. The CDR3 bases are TGCGCCAGCAGCCAAGGGGCGGGGGTGCAGTTCTTC.

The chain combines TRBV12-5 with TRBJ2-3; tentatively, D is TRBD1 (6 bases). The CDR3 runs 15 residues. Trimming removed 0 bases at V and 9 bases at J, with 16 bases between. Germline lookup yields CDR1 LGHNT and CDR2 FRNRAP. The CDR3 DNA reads TGTGCTAGTGGTTTGGTACTAGTGGACAGCCTCACGCAGTATTTT. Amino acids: CASGLVLVDSLTQYF.

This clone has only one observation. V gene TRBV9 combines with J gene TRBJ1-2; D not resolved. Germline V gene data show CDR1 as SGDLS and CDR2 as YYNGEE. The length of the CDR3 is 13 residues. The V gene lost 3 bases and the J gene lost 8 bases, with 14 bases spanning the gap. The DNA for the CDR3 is TGTGCCAGCAGCGGGGTGCCGGGGTACGGCTACACCTTC. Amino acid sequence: CASSGVPGYGYTF. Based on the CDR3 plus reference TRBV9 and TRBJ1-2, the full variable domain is DSGVTQTPKHLITATGQRVTLRCSPRSGDLSVYWYQQSLDQGLQFLIQYYNGEERAKGNILERFSAQQFPDLHSELNLSSLELGDSALYFCASSGVPGYGYTFGSGTRLTVV.

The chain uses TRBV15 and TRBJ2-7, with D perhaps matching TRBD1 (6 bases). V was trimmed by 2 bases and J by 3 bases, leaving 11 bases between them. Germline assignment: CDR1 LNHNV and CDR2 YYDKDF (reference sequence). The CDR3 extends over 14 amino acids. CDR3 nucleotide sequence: TGTGCCACCAGCAGAAACAGGGACCGCTACGAGCAGTACTTC. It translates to CATSRNRDRYEQYF.

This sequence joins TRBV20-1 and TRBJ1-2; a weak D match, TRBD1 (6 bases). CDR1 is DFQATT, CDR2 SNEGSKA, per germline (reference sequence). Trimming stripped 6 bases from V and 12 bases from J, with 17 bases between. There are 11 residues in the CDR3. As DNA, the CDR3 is TGCAGTGCACCGCGGGGGCAGGGCCACACCTTC. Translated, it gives CSAPRGQGHTF.

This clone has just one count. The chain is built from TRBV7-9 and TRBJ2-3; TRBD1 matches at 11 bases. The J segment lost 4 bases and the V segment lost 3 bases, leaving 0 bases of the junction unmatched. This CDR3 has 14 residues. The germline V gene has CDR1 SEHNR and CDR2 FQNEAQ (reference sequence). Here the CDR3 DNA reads TGTGCCAGCAGCTTGGGACAGGGGGCAGATACGCAGTATTTT. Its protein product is CASSLGQGADTQYF.

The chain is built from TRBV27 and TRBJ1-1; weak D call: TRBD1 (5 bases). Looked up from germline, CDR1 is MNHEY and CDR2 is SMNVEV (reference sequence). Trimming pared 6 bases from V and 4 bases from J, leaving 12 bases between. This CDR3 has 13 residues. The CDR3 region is CASSPGGGTEAFF. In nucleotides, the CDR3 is TGTGCCAGCAGCCCCGGGGGTGGCACTGAAGCTTTCTTT.

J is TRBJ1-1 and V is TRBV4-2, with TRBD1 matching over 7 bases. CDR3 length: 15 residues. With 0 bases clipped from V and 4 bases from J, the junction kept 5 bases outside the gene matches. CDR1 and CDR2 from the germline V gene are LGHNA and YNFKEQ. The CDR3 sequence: CASSQDKGASTEAFF. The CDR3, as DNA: TGTGCCAGCAGCCAAGATAAGGGGGCGAGCACTGAAGCTTTCTTT.

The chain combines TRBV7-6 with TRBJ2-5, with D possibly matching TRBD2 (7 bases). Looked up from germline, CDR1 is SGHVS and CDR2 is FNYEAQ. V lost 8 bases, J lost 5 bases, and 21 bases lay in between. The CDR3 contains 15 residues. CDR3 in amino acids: CASFTGGGRRETQYF. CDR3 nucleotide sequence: TGTGCCAGCTTTACTGGGGGGGGCCGGAGGGAGACCCAGTACTTC. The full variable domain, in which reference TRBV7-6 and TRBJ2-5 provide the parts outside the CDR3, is GAGVSQSPRYKVTKRGQDVALRCDPISGHVSLYWYRQALGQGPEFLTYFNYEAQQDKSGLPNDRFSAERPEGSISTLTIQRTEQRDSAMYRCASFTGGGRRETQYFGPGTRLLVL.

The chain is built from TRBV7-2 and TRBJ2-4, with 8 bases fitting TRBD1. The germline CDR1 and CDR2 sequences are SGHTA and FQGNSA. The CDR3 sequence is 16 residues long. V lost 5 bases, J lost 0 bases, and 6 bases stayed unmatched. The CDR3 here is CASSPRTGRAKNIQYF. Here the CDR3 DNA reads TGTGCCAGCAGCCCTAGGACAGGGAGAGCCAAAAACATTCAGTACTTC.

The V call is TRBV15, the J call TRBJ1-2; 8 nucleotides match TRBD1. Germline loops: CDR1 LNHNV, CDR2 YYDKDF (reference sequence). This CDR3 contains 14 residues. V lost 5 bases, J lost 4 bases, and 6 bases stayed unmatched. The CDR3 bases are TGTGCCACCAGCGGCCAGGGGGCCCTCTATGGCTACACCTTC. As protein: CATSGQGALYGYTF.

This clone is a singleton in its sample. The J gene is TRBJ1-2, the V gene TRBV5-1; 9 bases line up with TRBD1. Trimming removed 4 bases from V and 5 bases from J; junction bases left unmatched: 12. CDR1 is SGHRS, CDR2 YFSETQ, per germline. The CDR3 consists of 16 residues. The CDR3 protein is CASSQTGGAGKYGYTF. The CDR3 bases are TGCGCCAGCAGCCAAACAGGGGGCGCGGGGAAATATGGCTACACCTTC.

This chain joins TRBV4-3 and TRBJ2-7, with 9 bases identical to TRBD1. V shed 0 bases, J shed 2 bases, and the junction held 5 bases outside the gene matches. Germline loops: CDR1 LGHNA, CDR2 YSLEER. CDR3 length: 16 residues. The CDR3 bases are TGCGCCAGCAGCCAAGATCGTGGGACAGGGACCTACGAGCAGTACTTC. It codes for CASSQDRGTGTYEQYF.

The CDR3 region is CASSEGTTGDTQYF. The CDR3 DNA reads as TGTGCCAGCAGTGAAGGGACTACTGGGGATACGCAGTATTTT. The chain recombines TRBV6-1 with TRBJ2-3; D is possibly TRBD2 (6 bases). V was clipped by 1 base and J by 6 bases, with 11 bases between them. CDR3 length: 14 amino acids. Germline V gene data show CDR1 as MNHNS and CDR2 as SASEGT.

CDR3 coding DNA: TGTGCCATCAGTGAGCCCTTACTAGAACCGGGTACCCAGTACTTC. It codes for CAISEPLLEPGTQYF. The rearrangement joins TRBV10-3 to TRBJ2-5, with D perhaps matching TRBD2 (5 bases). V lost 2 bases and J 8 bases, leaving 18 bases between the germline ends. This CDR3 region has 15 residues. Germline V gene data show CDR1 as ENHRY and CDR2 as SYGVKD.

DNA of the CDR3: TGCGCCAGCAGCCAAGATGGGGCAGCCTCCTACGAGCAGTACTTC. Translated: CASSQDGAASYEQYF. The J gene is TRBJ2-7, the V gene TRBV4-3; tentative D call: TRBD1 (5 bases). The CDR3 sequence is 15 residues long. With 0 bases removed from V and 0 bases from J, the gap between germline ends came to 9 bases. Germline CDR1 LGHNA, CDR2 YSLEER.

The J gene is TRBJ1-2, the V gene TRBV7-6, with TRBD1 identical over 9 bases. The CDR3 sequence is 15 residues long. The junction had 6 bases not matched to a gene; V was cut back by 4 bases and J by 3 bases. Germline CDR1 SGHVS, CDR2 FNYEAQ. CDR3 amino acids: CASSSGQGRHYGYTF. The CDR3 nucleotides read TGTGCCAGCAGCTCCGGACAGGGGAGGCACTATGGCTACACCTTC.